This TCR beta chain was sequenced in a study of identical twins. Healthy Caucasians, and only they, were the donors. TCRdb used MiXCR to reprocess the 5' RACE reads, holding one entry per CDR3 protein. Counted here are around 290,000 distinct CDR3 sequences, just under 9.5% occurring once; the ten biggest clones make up about 7.1%. This clonotype was detected many times. Its antigen is still unknown. Broader study findings: Cord blood beta clonotypes present at high abundance carried fewer insertions; no such pattern appeared in memory repertoires. Potential partial confounding of zero-insertion analyses by invariant MAIT and iNKT cells was noted.

This sample was also put to use in a study of yellow fever vaccine responses in identical twins. This second study says: Reportedly, the T cell response mounted by twins to vaccine seemed partly convergent, partly personalized.

Sample: CD8+ T cells sorted from blood. The origin of this receptor is a woman aged 18-30 years in good health.

The DNA of the CDR3 is TGTGCCAGCAGTCCCCTGGGACTTCACTACGAGCAGTACTTC. It translates to CASSPLGLHYEQYF. The V and J genes are TRBV12-3 or TRBV12-4 and TRBJ2-7, with D possibly matching TRBD2 (6 bases). V shed 5 bases and J shed 3 bases, with 14 bases lying between them. This CDR3 has 14 amino acids.